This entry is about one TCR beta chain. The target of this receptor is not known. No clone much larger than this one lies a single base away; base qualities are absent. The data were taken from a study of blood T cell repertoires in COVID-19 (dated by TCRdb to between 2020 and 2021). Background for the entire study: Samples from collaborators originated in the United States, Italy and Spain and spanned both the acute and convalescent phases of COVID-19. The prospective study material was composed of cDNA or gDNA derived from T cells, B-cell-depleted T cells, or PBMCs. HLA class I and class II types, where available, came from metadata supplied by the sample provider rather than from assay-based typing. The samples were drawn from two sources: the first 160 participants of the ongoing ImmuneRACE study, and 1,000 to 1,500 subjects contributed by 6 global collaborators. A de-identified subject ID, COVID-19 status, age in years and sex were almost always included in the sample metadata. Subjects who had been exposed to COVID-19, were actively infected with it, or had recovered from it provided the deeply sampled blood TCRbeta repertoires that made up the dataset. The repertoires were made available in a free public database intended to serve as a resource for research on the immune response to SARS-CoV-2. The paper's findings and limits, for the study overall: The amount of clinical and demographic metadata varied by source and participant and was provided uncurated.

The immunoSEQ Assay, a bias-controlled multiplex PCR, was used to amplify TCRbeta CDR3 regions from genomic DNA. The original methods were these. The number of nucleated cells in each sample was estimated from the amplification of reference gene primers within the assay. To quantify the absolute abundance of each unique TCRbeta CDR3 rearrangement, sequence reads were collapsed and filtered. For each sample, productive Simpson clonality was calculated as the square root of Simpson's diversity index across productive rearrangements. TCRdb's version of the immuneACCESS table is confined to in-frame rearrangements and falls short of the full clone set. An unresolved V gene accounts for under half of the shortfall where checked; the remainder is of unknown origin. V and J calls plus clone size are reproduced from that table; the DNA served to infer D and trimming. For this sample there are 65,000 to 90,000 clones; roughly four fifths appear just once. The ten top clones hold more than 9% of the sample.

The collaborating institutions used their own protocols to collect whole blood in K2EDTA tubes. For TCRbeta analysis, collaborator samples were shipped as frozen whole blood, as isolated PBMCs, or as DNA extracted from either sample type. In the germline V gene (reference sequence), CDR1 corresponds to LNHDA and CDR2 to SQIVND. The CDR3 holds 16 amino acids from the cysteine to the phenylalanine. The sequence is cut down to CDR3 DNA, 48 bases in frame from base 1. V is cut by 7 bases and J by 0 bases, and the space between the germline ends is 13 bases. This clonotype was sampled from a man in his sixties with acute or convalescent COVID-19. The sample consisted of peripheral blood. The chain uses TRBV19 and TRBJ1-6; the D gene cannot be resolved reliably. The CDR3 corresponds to CASKSQPSSYNSPLHF. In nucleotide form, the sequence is TGTGCCAGTAAATCACAGCCAAGCTCCTATAATTCACCCCTCCACTTT.